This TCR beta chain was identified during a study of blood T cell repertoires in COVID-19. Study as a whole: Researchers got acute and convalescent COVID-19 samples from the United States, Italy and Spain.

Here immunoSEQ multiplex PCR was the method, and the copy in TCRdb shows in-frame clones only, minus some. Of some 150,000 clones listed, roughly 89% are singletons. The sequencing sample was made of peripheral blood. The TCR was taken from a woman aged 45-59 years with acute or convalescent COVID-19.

CDR3 loop: CASSLDSGVATDTQYF. The CDR3 DNA sequence: TGTGCCAGCAGCTTAGATTCGGGGGTGGCTACAGATACGCAGTATTTT. The gene calls are TRBV7-3 and TRBJ2-3, with D perhaps TRBD2 (6 bases). Germline CDR1 reads SGHTA; CDR2 reads FQGTGA. This CDR3 is 16 amino acids long. V lost 2 bases, J lost 3 bases, and 15 bases lay in between.